One and the same sample provided the 9 T cell receptor beta chains below, sequenced in a study of identical twins. Using its own MiXCR run on the 5' RACE reads, TCRdb lists one record per CDR3 protein. The sample has 690,000 or so distinct CDR3 sequences, about 9.4% seen once; the top ten hold 0.85% to 1%. The same data also went into a second study, on yellow fever vaccine responses in identical twins.

The specimen sequenced was PBMCs. The receptors originated from a woman aged 18-29 years in good health.

This clonotype was seen ten or more times. V gene TRBV4-3 combines with J gene TRBJ2-3; 7 bases are a match to TRBD2. This CDR3 is 18 amino acids long. Germline V gene sequence: CDR1 LGHNA, CDR2 YSLEER. With V trimmed by 0 bases and J by 0 bases, 9 bases remained unmatched. Here the CDR3 reads CASSQDMSSGQSTDTQYF. CDR3 DNA sequence: TGCGCCAGCAGCCAAGATATGTCTAGCGGCCAGAGCACAGATACGCAGTATTTT.

This clonotype was observed at least ten times. The CDR3 spells CATSVASGHPDTQYF. The CDR3 DNA reads TGTGCCACCAGCGTCGCTAGCGGGCACCCAGATACGCAGTATTTT. The chain recombines TRBV15 with TRBJ2-3; 8 nucleotides line up with TRBD2. The CDR3 is made up of 15 amino acids. Germline V gene lookup returns CDR1 LNHNV and CDR2 YYDKDF (reference sequence). V dropped 5 bases and J dropped 4; count of bases not matched to a gene: 8.

Many counts were recorded for this clonotype. The rearrangement joins TRBV6-1 to TRBJ1-2, with D perhaps matching TRBD1 (6 bases). The V end was cut by 5 bases, the J end by 5 bases, with 18 bases between. Germline V gene sequence: CDR1 MNHNS, CDR2 SASEGT. The CDR3 runs to 15 residues. The CDR3 coding sequence is TGTGCCAGCAGTCCGTTAGGACAGCCGGGGTATGGCTACACCTTC. Translating gives CASSPLGQPGYGYTF.

The genes are TRBV7-2 and TRBJ2-1, with TRBD2 matching 8 bases. Germline V gene lookup returns CDR1 SGHTA and CDR2 FQGNSA. The CDR3 consists of 15 residues. V shed 5 bases, J shed 1 base, and the junction held 4 bases outside the gene matches. Here the CDR3 reads CASSPERGSYNEQFF. The CDR3 region has the DNA TGTGCCAGCAGCCCCGAGCGGGGGTCCTACAATGAGCAGTTCTTC.

This clonotype was picked up many times. The chain couples TRBV6-1 to TRBJ2-7; D perhaps matches TRBD1 (6 bases). CDR1 MNHNS and CDR2 SASEGT come from the germline V gene. This CDR3 has 14 residues. V gave up 8 bases and J gave up 1 base, with 15 bases separating them. The CDR3 region has the DNA TGTGCCAGCCGCGGAACAGGGAATTCCTACGAGCAGTACTTC. Residues: CASRGTGNSYEQYF.

CDR3 nucleotide sequence: TGTGCCAGCAGCCAAGAGGGGTACGTGGGTCAGCCCCAGCATTTT. Residues: CASSQEGYVGQPQHF. The chain has TRBV4-2 and TRBJ1-5; D remains unclear. CDR3 length: 15 residues. Trimming took 0 bases from V and 6 from J, leaving 12 bases between them. CDR1 and CDR2 from the germline V gene are LGHNA and YNFKEQ.

The chain joins TRBV7-3 to TRBJ2-7; D remains ambiguous. This CDR3 contains 14 residues. Trimming took off 2 bases at V and 5 bases at J, with 13 bases between the two ends. Per germline, CDR1 SGHTA and CDR2 FQGTGA. This CDR3 reads CASSLDPYGDEQYF. CDR3 coding DNA: TGTGCCAGCAGCTTAGACCCCTATGGGGACGAGCAGTACTTC.

This clonotype showed up just a few times. The V call is TRBV14, the J call TRBJ1-1, with unresolved D. CDR3 size: 12 residues. Germline values: CDR1 SGHDN, CDR2 FVKESK. V lost 1 base to trimming and J lost 10 bases, with 10 bases between them. The CDR3 spells CASSQGYVVAFF. The DNA for the CDR3 is TGTGCCAGCAGCCAAGGGTACGTCGTAGCTTTCTTT.

This clonotype has at least ten counts. V and J are TRBV20-1 and TRBJ2-5; TRBD2 agrees at 11 bases. After removal of 4 bases from V and 0 bases from J, the junction contained 4 bases not matched to a gene. Germline CDR1 and CDR2: DFQATT and SNEGSKA (reference sequence). This CDR3 spans 15 amino acids. This CDR3 reads CSATSSGGYQETQYF. In nucleotides, the CDR3 is TGCAGTGCTACCTCTAGCGGGGGGTACCAAGAGACCCAGTACTTC.